These 20 T cell receptor beta chains share one sample of origin, sequenced in a study of radiotherapy plus CTLA-4 blockade in lung cancer. This table comes from immunoSEQ multiplex PCR, and its TCRdb copy is limited to in-frame clones, with some not included. The top ten hold around 0.87% of the sample, which has over 60,000 clones, around 87% seen once. The sample consisted of peripheral blood, taken from a patient treated with radiotherapy plus ipilimumab. The receptors here all came from a human donor with non-small cell lung cancer who had stable disease on radiotherapy plus ipilimumab.

V gene TRBV30 combines with J gene TRBJ2-2; D remains unclear. This CDR3 contains 14 residues. The germline gives CDR1 GTSNPN, CDR2 SVGIG (reference sequence). V lost 5 bases to trimming and J lost 0 bases, with 10 bases between them. This chain's CDR3 is CAWRLFANTGELFF. CDR3 DNA: TGTGCCTGGCGACTTTTCGCGAACACCGGGGAGCTGTTTTTT.

The rearrangement uses TRBV2 and TRBJ2-2; D remains ambiguous. The CDR3 extends over 12 amino acids. The V gene's germline CDR1 is SNHLY and CDR2 FYNNEI. V was shortened by 4 bases and J by 6 bases, with 6 bases between the two germline ends. In DNA, the CDR3 is TGTGCCAGCAGTGGGTTAGCCGGGGAGCTGTTTTTT. Its protein product is CASSGLAGELFF.

The V and J genes are TRBV7-9 and TRBJ2-1; D is unresolved. Germline V gives CDR1 SEHNR, CDR2 FQNEAQ (reference sequence). The CDR3 has 16 residues. V lost 4 bases to trimming and J lost 0 bases, with 13 bases between them. The CDR3 protein is CASSSRGKSSYNEQFF. The CDR3 region has the DNA TGTGCCAGCAGCTCCAGAGGAAAAAGCTCCTACAATGAGCAGTTCTTC.

The genes are TRBV6-5 and TRBJ2-7; D unclear. CDR1 and CDR2 (germline): MNHEY, SVGAGI. This CDR3 is built from 13 residues. Trimming left V 7 bases short and J 2 bases short, with 12 bases between. The chain's CDR3 is CASIEPRPYEQYF. CDR3 nucleotide sequence: TGTGCCAGCATAGAACCCAGACCCTACGAGCAGTACTTC.

This clone has only a few counts. The genes are TRBV21-1 and TRBJ1-1; the DNA was not compared with TRBD1, the D call given in the table. TRBV21-1 is recorded as a pseudogene. The CDR3 length is 15 residues. DNA of the CDR3: TGTGCCAGCAGCAAAAGACAGCCCATGAACACTGAAGCTTTCTTT. It codes for CASSKRQPMNTEAFF.

The genes are TRBV7-6 and TRBJ1-6; TRBD1 agrees at 9 bases. The germline V gene has CDR1 SGHVS and CDR2 FNYEAQ. The CDR3 length is 14 residues. V lost 5 bases, J lost 10 bases, and 6 bases stayed unmatched. This chain's CDR3 is CASSPDRGFSPLHF. As DNA, the CDR3 is TGTGCCAGCAGCCCCGACAGGGGGTTCTCACCCCTCCACTTT. Full variable domain (outside the CDR3, taken from reference TRBV7-6 and TRBJ1-6): GAGVSQSPRYKVTKRGQDVALRCDPISGHVSLYWYRQALGQGPEFLTYFNYEAQQDKSGLPNDRFSAERPEGSISTLTIQRTEQRDSAMYRCASSPDRGFSPLHFGNGTRLTVT.

The chain recombines TRBV6-5 with TRBJ1-1, with a tentative D call TRBD1 (5 bases). Germline CDR1 and CDR2: MNHEY and SVGAGI. There are 14 residues in the CDR3. Deletions cut 6 bases from V and 1 base from J, with 12 bases between. The CDR3 DNA is TGTGCCAGCAGACCGGGACCCGGGAACACTGAAGCTTTCTTT. Encoded protein: CASRPGPGNTEAFF.

V gene TRBV5-1 combines with J gene TRBJ2-6; D is undetermined. V dropped 2 bases and J dropped 4 bases, with 10 bases sitting between them. CDR3 length equals 15 residues. Germline V gene sequence: CDR1 SGHRS, CDR2 YFSETQ. CDR3 sequence: CASSFLTTGANVLTF. As DNA, the CDR3 is TGCGCCAGCAGCTTCCTGACAACGGGGGCCAACGTCCTGACTTTC.

There are a few counts of this clone. V usage is TRBV5-8 and J usage is TRBJ1-5, with TRBD1 as a possible D gene (6 bases). The V gene's germline CDR1 is SGHTS and CDR2 YDEGEE. V lost 4 bases, J lost 4 bases, and 12 bases lay in between. The CDR3 is 14 residues long. This CDR3 reads CASSPPRGNQPQHF. The DNA for the CDR3 is TGTGCCAGCAGCCCCCCCAGGGGAAATCAGCCCCAGCATTTT.

The chain links TRBV6-1 to TRBJ2-7; no clear D gene. Germline assignment: CDR1 MNHNS and CDR2 SASEGT. The CDR3 sequence is 11 residues long. V was clipped by 6 bases and J by 3 bases, with 6 bases between them. The CDR3 region is CASRRDYEQYF. As DNA, the CDR3 is TGTGCCAGCAGAAGGGACTACGAGCAGTACTTC.

The CDR3 DNA reads TGTGCCAGTAGTCCGCGGACAGGGGTCCACTATGGCTACACCTTC. It specifies CASSPRTGVHYGYTF. The chain has TRBV19 and TRBJ1-2, with 9 nucleotides matching TRBD1. V was clipped by 5 bases and J by 3 bases; unmatched bases: 7. The CDR3 is 15 amino acids. Germline V gene sequence: CDR1 LNHDA, CDR2 SQIVND (reference sequence).

This sequence joins TRBV9 and TRBJ2-1; 7 bases map to TRBD2. Germline V gene data show CDR1 as SGDLS and CDR2 as YYNGEE. V dropped 4 bases and J dropped 9; count of bases not matched to a gene: 13. The CDR3 runs 15 residues. The CDR3: CASSPLGAPGGEQFF. The CDR3 nucleotides read TGTGCCAGCAGCCCCCTCGGGGCCCCGGGGGGTGAGCAGTTCTTC.

This clone was seen a handful of times. The chain employs TRBV5-1 and TRBJ2-7, with TRBD1 matching 7 bases. V gave up 1 base and J gave up 5 bases; unmatched junction bases: 9. Germline loops: CDR1 SGHRS, CDR2 YFSETQ. The CDR3 contains 15 residues. The CDR3 bases are TGCGCCAGCAGCTTGTCGGCACAGGGGTACAACGAGCAGTACTTC. Encoded protein: CASSLSAQGYNEQYF.

This clone was detected once. The V call is TRBV9, the J call TRBJ1-1; 11 nucleotides match TRBD1. Trimming cost V 0 bases and J 6 bases; bases outside gene matches: 4. This CDR3 is built from 15 residues. Germline assignment: CDR1 SGDLS and CDR2 YYNGEE. The CDR3 DNA is TGTGCCAGCAGCGTAGACGGACAGGGGGCTGCTGAAGCTTTCTTT. Translating it yields CASSVDGQGAAEAFF.

This clone was recorded only once. The genes are TRBV5-1 and TRBJ2-1; 9 nucleotides align to TRBD1. CDR1 SGHRS and CDR2 YFSETQ come from the germline V gene. The CDR3 is 18 amino acids. J lost 0 bases, V lost 0 bases, and 7 bases had no gene match. The DNA for the CDR3 is TGCGCCAGCAGCTTGGAAGGGACAGGGCTAGGCTCCTACAATGAGCAGTTCTTC. This codes for CASSLEGTGLGSYNEQFF.

V gene TRBV27 combines with J gene TRBJ1-5, with 9 bases lining up with TRBD1. The J segment lost 4 bases and the V segment lost 2 bases, leaving 9 bases of the junction unmatched. Germline CDR1 MNHEY, CDR2 SMNVEV (reference sequence). CDR3 length equals 17 residues. CDR3 bases: TGTGCCAGCAGTTTAAGGGGAGGGACAGGGACTAATCAGCCCCAGCATTTT. This encodes CASSLRGGTGTNQPQHF.

This chain uses TRBV28 with TRBJ1-4; 10 bases align to TRBD1. The trim removed 6 bases at V and 7 bases at J, leaving 8 bases unmatched. The CDR3 is made up of 15 amino acids. Germline lookup yields CDR1 MDHEN and CDR2 SYDVKM. The CDR3 DNA reads as TGTGCCAGCAGACAGGGACAGGGGATATTTGAAAAACTGTTTTTT. It codes for CASRQGQGIFEKLFF.

The CDR3 loop reads CATSRPGAYEQYF. CDR3 coding DNA: TGTGCCACCAGCAGACCGGGGGCCTACGAGCAGTACTTC. This chain joins TRBV15 and TRBJ2-7; tentatively, D is TRBD2 (6 bases). Germline CDR1 and CDR2: LNHNV and YYDKDF (reference sequence). The CDR3 length is 13 residues. Trimming took off 2 bases at V and 2 bases at J, with 7 bases between the two ends.

The chain employs TRBV19 and TRBJ1-6; D uncertain. The CDR3 sequence is 13 residues long. Trimming cost V 10 bases and J 5 bases, with 12 bases left between them. CDR1 LNHDA and CDR2 SQIVND come from the germline V gene (reference sequence). CDR3 DNA sequence: TGTGCCACTAAGGACGGGAATAATTCACCCCTCCACTTT. Translating it yields CATKDGNNSPLHF.

This clone was observed a single time. This chain joins TRBV19 and TRBJ1-1; no clear D. CDR1 LNHDA and CDR2 SQIVND come from the germline V gene (reference sequence). This CDR3 is built from 12 residues. Trimming shortened V by 7 bases and J by 11 bases, and 17 bases separated the two germline ends. CDR3 in DNA: TGTGCCAGTACCCCCCCTGGCGTTAGTGCTTTCTTT. As protein: CASTPPGVSAFF. The variable domain in full, completed from reference TRBV19 and TRBJ1-1, reads DGGITQSPKYLFRKEGQNVTLSCEQNLNHDAMYWYRQDPGQGLRLIYYSQIVNDFQKGDIAEGYSVSREKKESFPLTVTSAQKNPTAFYLCASTPPGVSAFFGQGTRLTVV.